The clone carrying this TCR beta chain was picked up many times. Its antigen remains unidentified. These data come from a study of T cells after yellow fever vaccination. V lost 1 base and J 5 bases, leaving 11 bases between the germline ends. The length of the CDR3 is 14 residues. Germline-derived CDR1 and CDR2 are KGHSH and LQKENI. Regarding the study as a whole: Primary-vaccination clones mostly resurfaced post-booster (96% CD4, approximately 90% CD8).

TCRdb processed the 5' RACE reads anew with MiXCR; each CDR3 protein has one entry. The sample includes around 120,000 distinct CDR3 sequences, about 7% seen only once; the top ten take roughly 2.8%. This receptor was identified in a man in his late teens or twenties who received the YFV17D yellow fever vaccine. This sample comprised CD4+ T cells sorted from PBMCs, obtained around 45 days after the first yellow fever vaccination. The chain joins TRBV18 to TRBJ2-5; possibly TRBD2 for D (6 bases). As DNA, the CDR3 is TGTGCCAGCTCACCACGATCTAGCGAGGAGACCCAGTACTTC. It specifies CASSPRSSEETQYF.